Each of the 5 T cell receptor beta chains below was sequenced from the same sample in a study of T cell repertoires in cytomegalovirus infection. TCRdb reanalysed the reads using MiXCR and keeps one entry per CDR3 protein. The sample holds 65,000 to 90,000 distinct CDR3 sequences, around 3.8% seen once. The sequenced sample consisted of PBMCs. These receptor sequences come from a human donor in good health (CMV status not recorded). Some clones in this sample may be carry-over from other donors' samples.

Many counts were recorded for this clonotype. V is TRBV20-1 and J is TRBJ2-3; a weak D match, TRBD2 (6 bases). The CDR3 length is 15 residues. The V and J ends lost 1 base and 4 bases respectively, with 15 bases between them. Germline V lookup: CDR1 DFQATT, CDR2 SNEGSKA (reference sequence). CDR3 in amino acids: CSARGGELGSDTQYF. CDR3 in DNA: TGCAGTGCTAGAGGGGGGGAGCTGGGCTCAGATACGCAGTATTTT.

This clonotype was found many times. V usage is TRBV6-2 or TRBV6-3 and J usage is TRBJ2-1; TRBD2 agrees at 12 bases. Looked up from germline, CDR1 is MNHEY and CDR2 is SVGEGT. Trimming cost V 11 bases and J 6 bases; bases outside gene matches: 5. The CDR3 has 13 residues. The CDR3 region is CAGRTSGANEQFF. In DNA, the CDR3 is TGTGCCGGAAGGACTAGCGGGGCCAATGAGCAGTTCTTC.

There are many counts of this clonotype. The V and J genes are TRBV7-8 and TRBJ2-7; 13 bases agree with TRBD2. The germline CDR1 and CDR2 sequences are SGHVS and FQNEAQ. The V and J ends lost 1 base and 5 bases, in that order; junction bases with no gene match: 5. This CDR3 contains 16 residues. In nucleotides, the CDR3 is TGTGCCAGCAGCTTAGTAGCACTAGCGGGAGGGGACGAGCAGTACTTC. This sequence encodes CASSLVALAGGDEQYF. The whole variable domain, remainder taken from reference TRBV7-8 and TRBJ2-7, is GAGVSQSPRYKVAKRGQDVALRCDPISGHVSLFWYQQALGQGPEFLTYFQNEAQLDKSGLPSDRFFAERPEGSVSTLKIQRTQQEDSAVYLCASSLVALAGGDEQYFGPGTRLTVT.

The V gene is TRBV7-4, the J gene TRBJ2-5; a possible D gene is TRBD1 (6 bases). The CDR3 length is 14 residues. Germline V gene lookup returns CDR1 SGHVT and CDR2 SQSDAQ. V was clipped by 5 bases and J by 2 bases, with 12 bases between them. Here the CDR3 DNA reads TGTGCCAGCAGCGCCACAGGGAAACAAGAGACCCAGTACTTC. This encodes CASSATGKQETQYF.

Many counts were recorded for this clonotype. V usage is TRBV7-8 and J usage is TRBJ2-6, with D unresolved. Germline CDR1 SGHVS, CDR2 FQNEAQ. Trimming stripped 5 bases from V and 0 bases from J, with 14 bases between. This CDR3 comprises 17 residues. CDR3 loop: CASSPARSLSGANVLTF. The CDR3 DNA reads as TGTGCCAGCAGCCCGGCCAGGTCGCTCTCTGGGGCCAACGTCCTGACTTTC.